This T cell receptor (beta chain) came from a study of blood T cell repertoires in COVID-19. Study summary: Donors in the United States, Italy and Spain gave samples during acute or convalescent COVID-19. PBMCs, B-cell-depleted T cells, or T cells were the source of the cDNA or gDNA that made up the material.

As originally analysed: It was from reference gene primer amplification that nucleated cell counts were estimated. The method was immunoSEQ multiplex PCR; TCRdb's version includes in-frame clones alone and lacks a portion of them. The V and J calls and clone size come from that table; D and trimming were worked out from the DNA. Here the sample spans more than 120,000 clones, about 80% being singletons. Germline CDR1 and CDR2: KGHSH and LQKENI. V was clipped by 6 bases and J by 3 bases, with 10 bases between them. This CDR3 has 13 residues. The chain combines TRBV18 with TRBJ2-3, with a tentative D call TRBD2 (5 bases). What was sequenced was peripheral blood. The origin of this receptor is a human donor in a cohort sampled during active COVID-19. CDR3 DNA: TGTGCCAGCTCGGGAGATGGTACAGATACGCAGTATTTT. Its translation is CASSGDGTDTQYF.